These T cell receptor beta chains were read from a single sample in a study of T cell repertoires in cytomegalovirus infection. One entry per CDR3 protein results from TCRdb running MiXCR on the reads. The table includes 630,000 or so distinct CDR3 sequences, approximately 24% detected once. The sample was CD8+ T cells from PBMCs. The receptors shown here come from a human donor in good health (CMV status not recorded). Some clones in this sample may be carry-over from other donors' samples. Each CDR3 is given with its conserved first and last residue. The D gene is left open where the match is weak. Some rows mark clone size as missing; the rest say once, few, many or name a class of expanded clone.

j_gene | abundance | v_gene | d_gene | CDR3nt | CDR3aa
TRBJ2-2 | - | TRBV7-6 | - | TGTGCCAGCAACTTAATTTTTCCGGAGTTAGGCCGCTTCGGGAACACCGGGGAGCTGTTTTTT | CASNLIFPELGRFGNTGELFF
TRBJ2-6 | - | TRBV11-2 | TRBD1 | TGTGCCAGCATCACGGACAGGGGGAATGGGGCCAACGTCCTGACTTTC | CASITDRGNGANVLTF
TRBJ1-1 | many | TRBV7-9 | - | TGTGCCAGCAGCCCAGGGGTTGAAGCTTTCTTT | CASSPGVEAFF
TRBJ1-2 | many | TRBV7-9 | - | TGTGCCAGCAGCCCTTCTCTGCATGTCTATGGCTACACCTTC | CASSPSLHVYGYTF
TRBJ2-1 | few | TRBV4-3 | TRBD2 | TGCGCCAGCAGCCAAGACCAATTTTCCCTAGCGGGGGGGCCTTACAATGAGCAGTTCTTC | CASSQDQFSLAGGPYNEQFF
TRBJ2-3 | - | TRBV2 | - | TGTGCCAGCAGTGAGATGAAGCGGGGCACAGATACGCAGTATTTT | CASSEMKRGTDTQYF
TRBJ1-4 | few | TRBV10-3 | - | TGTGCCATCAGTGAGTTCCGGGGAACTAATGAAAAACTGTTTTTT | CAISEFRGTNEKLFF
TRBJ2-7 | - | TRBV20-1 | - | TGCAGTGCTAGAGATACGGGGGACTACGAGCAGTACTTC | CSARDTGDYEQYF
TRBJ1-1 | many | TRBV28 | - | TGTGCCAGCAGTTCCTTCGCAGGGCCCCGAGGCACTGAAGCTTTCTTT | CASSSFAGPRGTEAFF
TRBJ2-1 | - | TRBV20-1 | - | TGCAGTGCTAGAGACCAGCCTGCGAGCTCCTACAATGAGCAGTTCTTC | CSARDQPASSYNEQFF
TRBJ1-4 | many | TRBV7-8 | - | TGTGCCAGCAGCGTTAGGGCTCCCGCTAGTGAAAAACTGTTTTTT | CASSVRAPASEKLFF
TRBJ2-1 | - | TRBV12-5 | TRBD2 | TGTGCTAGTGGTTTCTCCCTGCCGGGAGCGGGGTCCTACAATGAGCAGTTCTTC | CASGFSLPGAGSYNEQFF
TRBJ2-2 | - | TRBV19 | TRBD2 | TGTGCCAGTCGAAGCGGGGCGTCGAACACCGGGGAGCTGTTTTTT | CASRSGASNTGELFF
TRBJ2-7 | many | TRBV7-8 | TRBD1 | TGTGCCAGCAGCTCTCTTGGGACAGGGAACTACGAGCAGTACTTC | CASSSLGTGNYEQYF
TRBJ2-1 | - | TRBV6-8 | - | TGTGCCAGTATGACGAGCAATGAGCAGTTCTTC | CASMTSNEQFF
TRBJ1-3 | - | TRBV28 | TRBD1 | TGTGCCAGCACCTTACAGGGGGCGAAAGGAAACACCATATATTTT | CASTLQGAKGNTIYF
TRBJ2-5 | many | TRBV6-1 | - | TGTGCCAGCAGGGACGGAATACAAGAGACCCAGTACTTC | CASRDGIQETQYF
TRBJ1-1 | - | TRBV29-1 | - | TGCAGCGTTGAAGATTTGGGGAGCGGGAACACTGAAGCTTTCTTT | CSVEDLGSGNTEAFF
TRBJ2-5 | few | TRBV20-1 | - | TGCAGTGCTCGAAAACTAGCCACTATCCAAGAGACCCAGTACTTC | CSARKLATIQETQYF
TRBJ2-3 | few | TRBV28 | TRBD2 | TGTGCCAGCAGTTTAGAGCCGGGGGGGCCAGCAGATACGCAGTATTTT | CASSLEPGGPADTQYF
TRBJ2-3 | once | TRBV2 | - | TGTGCCAGCAGTGAAGGGCAGGGAGGCACAGATACGCAGTATTTT | CASSEGQGGTDTQYF
TRBJ1-1 | - | TRBV20-1 | - | TGCAGTGCTACCCCAACTGAAGCTTTCTTT | CSATPTEAFF
TRBJ1-4 | many | TRBV7-9 | - | TGTGCCAGCAGCAACGGACAGATATTCGCAACTAATGAAAAACTGTTTTTT | CASSNGQIFATNEKLFF
TRBJ2-5 | many | TRBV7-6 | - | TGTGCCAGCAGCTTAGTCCCACTCCAAGAGACCCAGTACTTC | CASSLVPLQETQYF
TRBJ2-1 | many | TRBV28 | - | TGTGCCAGCTGTTTGGCAGAGTCAATGGAGCAGTTCTTC | CASCLAESMEQFF
TRBJ1-2 | - | TRBV29-1 | TRBD1 | TGCAGCGCGAGTAGACAGGGGGGCCCCTATGGCTACACCTTC | CSASRQGGPYGYTF
TRBJ1-1 | - | TRBV11-2 | TRBD1 | TGTGCCAGCAGCTCATGGGACAGGGGGAACACTGAAGCTTTCTTT | CASSSWDRGNTEAFF
TRBJ1-2 | many | TRBV7-9 | - | TGTGCCAGCAGCCACGGCCCCGAGGGCTATGGCTACACCTTC | CASSHGPEGYGYTF
TRBJ2-1 | few | TRBV7-9 | TRBD2 | TGTGCCAGCAGCTTAGTCGGGGGGGCTAAGAATGAGCAGTTCTTC | CASSLVGGAKNEQFF
TRBJ2-7 | - | TRBV20-1 | - | TGCAGTGCCAGACCCCGGCTAGAAGCTATCTCCTACGAGCAGTACTTC | CSARPRLEAISYEQYF
TRBJ2-2 | - | TRBV29-1 | - | TGCAGCGTTTGGGGGCCTAGCACCGGGGAGCTGTTTTTT | CSVWGPSTGELFF
TRBJ2-2 | many | TRBV7-6 | TRBD1 | TGTGCCAGCAGCCACAGGGGAAGTACCGGGGAGCTGTTTTTT | CASSHRGSTGELFF
TRBJ2-7 | - | TRBV6-6 | TRBD2 | TGTGTCAGCAGATCCGGGACTAGCGGGGGGCGATCCTACGAGCAGTACTTC | CVSRSGTSGGRSYEQYF
TRBJ2-3 | few | TRBV3-1 | TRBD1 | TGTGCCAGCAGCCAAGCAGGGGGCGGCACAGATACGCAGTATTTT | CASSQAGGGTDTQYF
TRBJ2-2 | - | TRBV7-7 | TRBD1 | TGTGCTAGCAGCTTCACGACAGGGGGCGCGAGCACCGGGGAGCTGTTTTTT | CASSFTTGGASTGELFF
TRBJ1-1 | many | TRBV7-2 | - | TGTGCCAGCAGCTTACAGGGGCAGAACACTGAAGCTTTCTTT | CASSLQGQNTEAFF
TRBJ1-2 | - | TRBV9 | - | TGTGCCAGCAGCGCCCCAAGGGGAGGCTACACCTTC | CASSAPRGGYTF
TRBJ2-5 | - | TRBV13 | - | TGTGCCAGCAGCCAGGGGAGAAGGAGAGAGACCCAGTACTTC | CASSQGRRRETQYF
TRBJ2-1 | - | TRBV7-9 | TRBD1 | TGTGCCAGCGGCCGGGACAGGGGGGGCATCAATGAGCAGTTCTTC | CASGRDRGGINEQFF
TRBJ2-2 | - | TRBV11-2 | TRBD2 | TGTGCCAGCAGCGGTAGCGGGGGGCTGAACACCGGGGAGCTGTTTTTT | CASSGSGGLNTGELFF
TRBJ2-1 | few | TRBV10-3 | - | TGTGCCATCAGTGACCCGGTCGTAGGGGTCAATGAGCAGTTCTTC | CAISDPVVGVNEQFF
TRBJ2-5 | many | TRBV7-8 | TRBD2 | TGTGCCAGCAGCTTAGTCGAGCGGGGGGGCGGAGAGACCCAGTACTTC | CASSLVERGGGETQYF
TRBJ2-2 | few | TRBV4-3 | - | TGCGCCAGCAGCCAAGATTCGGGGGCGAACACCGGGGAGCTGTTTTTT | CASSQDSGANTGELFF